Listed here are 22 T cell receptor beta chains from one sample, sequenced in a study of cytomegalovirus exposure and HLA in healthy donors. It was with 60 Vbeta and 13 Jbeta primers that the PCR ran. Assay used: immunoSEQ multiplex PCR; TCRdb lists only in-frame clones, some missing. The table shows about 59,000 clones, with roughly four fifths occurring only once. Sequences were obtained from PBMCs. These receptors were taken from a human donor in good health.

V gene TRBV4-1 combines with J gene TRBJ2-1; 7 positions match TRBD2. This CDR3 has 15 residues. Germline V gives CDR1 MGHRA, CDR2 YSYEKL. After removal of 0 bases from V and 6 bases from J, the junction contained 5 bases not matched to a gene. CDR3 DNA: TGCGCCAGCAGCCAAGAGGGACTAAGACTCAATGAGCAGTTCTTC. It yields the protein CASSQEGLRLNEQFF.

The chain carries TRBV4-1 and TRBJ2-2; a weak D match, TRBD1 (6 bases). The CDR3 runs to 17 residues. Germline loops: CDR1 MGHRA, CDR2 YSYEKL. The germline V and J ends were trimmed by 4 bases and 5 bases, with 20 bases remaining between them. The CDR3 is CASSPSYPRGGTGELFF. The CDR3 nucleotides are TGCGCCAGCAGCCCCTCTTACCCTCGAGGGGGAACCGGGGAGCTGTTTTTT.

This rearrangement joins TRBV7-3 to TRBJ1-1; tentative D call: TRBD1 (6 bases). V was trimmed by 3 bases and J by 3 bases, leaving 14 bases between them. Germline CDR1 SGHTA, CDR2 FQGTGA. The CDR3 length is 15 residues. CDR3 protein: CASSLAGAQYTEAFF. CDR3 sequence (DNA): TGTGCCAGCAGCTTGGCGGGGGCGCAATACACTGAAGCTTTCTTT.

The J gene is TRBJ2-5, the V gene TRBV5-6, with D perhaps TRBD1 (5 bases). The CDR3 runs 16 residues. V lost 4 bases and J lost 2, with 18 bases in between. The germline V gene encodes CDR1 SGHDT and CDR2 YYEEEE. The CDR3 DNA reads TGTGCCAGCAGCCGCCTGGGGCCCCGAACACAAGAGACCCAGTACTTC. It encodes CASSRLGPRTQETQYF.

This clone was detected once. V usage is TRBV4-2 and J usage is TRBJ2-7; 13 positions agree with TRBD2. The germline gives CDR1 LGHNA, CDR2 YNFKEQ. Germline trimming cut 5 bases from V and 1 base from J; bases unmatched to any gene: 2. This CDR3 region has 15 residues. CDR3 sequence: CASSKGLAGSYEQYF. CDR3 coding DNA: TGTGCCAGCAGCAAGGGACTAGCGGGGTCCTACGAGCAGTACTTC.

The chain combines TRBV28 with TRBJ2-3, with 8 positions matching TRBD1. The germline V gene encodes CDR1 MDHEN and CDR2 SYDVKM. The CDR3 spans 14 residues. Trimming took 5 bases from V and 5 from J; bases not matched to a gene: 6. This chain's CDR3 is CASSPGTGQDTQYF. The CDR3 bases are TGTGCCAGCAGTCCCGGGACAGGTCAAGATACGCAGTATTTT.

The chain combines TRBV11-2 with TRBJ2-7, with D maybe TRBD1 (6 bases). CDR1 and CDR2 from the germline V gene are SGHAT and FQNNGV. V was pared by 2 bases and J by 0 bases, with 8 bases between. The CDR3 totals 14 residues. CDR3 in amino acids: CASSLHRASYEQYF. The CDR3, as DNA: TGTGCCAGCAGCTTACACAGGGCCTCCTACGAGCAGTACTTC.

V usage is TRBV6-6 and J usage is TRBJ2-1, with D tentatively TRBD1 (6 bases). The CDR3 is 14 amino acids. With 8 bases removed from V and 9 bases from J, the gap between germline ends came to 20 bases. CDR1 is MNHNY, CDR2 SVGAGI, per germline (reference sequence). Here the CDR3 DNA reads TGTGCCAGCCTGGATCTCGACAGGTGCTGTGAGCAGTTCTTC. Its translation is CASLDLDRCCEQFF.

The DNA for the CDR3 is TGTGCCAGCAGTCTAGGAGGGATCTCCTATGGCTACACCTTC. Its protein product is CASSLGGISYGYTF. This sequence joins TRBV7-9 and TRBJ1-2; D remains unclear. Germline V gene sequence: CDR1 SEHNR, CDR2 FQNEAQ (reference sequence). Trimming stripped 6 bases from V and 4 bases from J, with 15 bases between. The CDR3 spans 14 residues.

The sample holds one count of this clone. CDR3 protein: CASSHNSGGLPSYEQYF. The CDR3 nucleotides are TGTGCCAGCAGCCATAATTCGGGGGGGCTACCCTCCTACGAGCAGTACTTC. The rearrangement joins TRBV27 to TRBJ2-7; 8 bases are shared with TRBD2. V lost 6 bases and J lost 0; bases outside the gene matches: 13. The CDR3 spans 17 residues. Per germline, CDR1 MNHEY and CDR2 SMNVEV (reference sequence).

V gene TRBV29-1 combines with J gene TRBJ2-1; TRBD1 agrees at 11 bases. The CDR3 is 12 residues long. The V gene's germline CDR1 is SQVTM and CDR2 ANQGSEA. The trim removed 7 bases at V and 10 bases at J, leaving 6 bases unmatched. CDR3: CSARTGGYEQFF. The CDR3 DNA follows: TGCAGCGCTCGGACAGGGGGCTACGAGCAGTTCTTC.

CDR3 loop: CASSQAPGEAYEQYF. The DNA for the CDR3 is TGCGCCAGCAGCCAAGCCCCGGGAGAGGCCTACGAGCAGTACTTC. The chain has TRBV4-3 and TRBJ2-7, with a weak D call TRBD2 (6 bases). Per the germline V gene, CDR1 is LGHNA and CDR2 is YSLEER. This CDR3 has 15 amino acids. The ends were cut back, 1 base at V and 2 bases at J, with 12 bases in the middle.

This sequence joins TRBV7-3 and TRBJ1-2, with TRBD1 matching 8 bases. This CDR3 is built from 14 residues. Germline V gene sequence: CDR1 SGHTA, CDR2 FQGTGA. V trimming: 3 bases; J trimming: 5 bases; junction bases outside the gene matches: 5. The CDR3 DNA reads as TGTGCCAGCAGCTTCCGACAGGGGAGGTATGGCTACACCTTC. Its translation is CASSFRQGRYGYTF.

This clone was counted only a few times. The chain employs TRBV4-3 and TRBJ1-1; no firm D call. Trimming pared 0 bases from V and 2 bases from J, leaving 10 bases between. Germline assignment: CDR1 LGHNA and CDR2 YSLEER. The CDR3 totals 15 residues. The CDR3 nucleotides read TGCGCCAGCAGCCAAGATGCCACCAGAAACACTGAAGCTTTCTTT. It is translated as CASSQDATRNTEAFF.

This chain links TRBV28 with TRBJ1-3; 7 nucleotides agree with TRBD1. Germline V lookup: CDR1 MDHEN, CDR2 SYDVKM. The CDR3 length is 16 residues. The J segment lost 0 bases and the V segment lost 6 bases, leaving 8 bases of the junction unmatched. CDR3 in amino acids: CASRKQGRPSGNTIYF. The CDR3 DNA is TGTGCCAGCAGGAAACAGGGGAGGCCCTCTGGAAACACCATATATTTT.

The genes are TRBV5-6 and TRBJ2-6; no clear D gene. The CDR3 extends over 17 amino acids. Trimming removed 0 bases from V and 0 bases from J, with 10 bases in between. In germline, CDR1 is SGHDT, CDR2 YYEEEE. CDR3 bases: TGTGCCAGCAGCTTGGACCCAGCGAGCTCTGGGGCCAACGTCCTGACTTTC. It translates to CASSLDPASSGANVLTF.

The CDR3 nucleotides are TGTGCCAGCAGCCACGGTGGAGGCTACGAGCAGTACTTC. Translated, it gives CASSHGGGYEQYF. The chain combines TRBV5-6 with TRBJ2-7, with TRBD2 as a possible D gene (5 bases). With 4 bases removed from V and 3 bases from J, the gap between germline ends came to 11 bases. This CDR3 comprises 13 residues. CDR1 SGHDT and CDR2 YYEEEE come from the germline V gene.

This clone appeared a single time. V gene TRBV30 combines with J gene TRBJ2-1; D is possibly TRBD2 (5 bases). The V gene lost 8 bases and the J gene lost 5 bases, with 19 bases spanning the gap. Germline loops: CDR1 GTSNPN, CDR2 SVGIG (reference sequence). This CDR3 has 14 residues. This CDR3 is CAESRGQRNNEQFF. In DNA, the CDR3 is TGTGCCGAGTCGCGCGGGCAGCGGAACAATGAGCAGTTCTTC.

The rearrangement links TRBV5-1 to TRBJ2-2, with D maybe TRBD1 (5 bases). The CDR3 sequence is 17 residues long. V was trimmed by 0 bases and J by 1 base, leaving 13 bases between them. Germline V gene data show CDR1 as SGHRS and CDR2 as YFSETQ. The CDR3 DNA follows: TGCGCCAGCAGCTTGGGGGCAGGGATAGGGAACACCGGGGAGCTGTTTTTT. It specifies CASSLGAGIGNTGELFF. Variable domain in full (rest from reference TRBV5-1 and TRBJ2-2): KAGVTQTPRYLIKTRGQQVTLSCSPISGHRSVSWYQQTPGQGLQFLFEYFSETQRNKGNFPGRFSGRQFSNSRSEMNVSTLELGDSALYLCASSLGAGIGNTGELFFGEGSRLTVL.

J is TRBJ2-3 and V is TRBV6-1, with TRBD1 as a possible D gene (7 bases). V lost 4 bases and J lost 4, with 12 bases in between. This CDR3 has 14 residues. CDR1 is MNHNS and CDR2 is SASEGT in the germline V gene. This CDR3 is CASSGGGGADTQYF. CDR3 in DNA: TGTGCCAGCAGTGGAGGAGGGGGCGCAGATACGCAGTATTTT.

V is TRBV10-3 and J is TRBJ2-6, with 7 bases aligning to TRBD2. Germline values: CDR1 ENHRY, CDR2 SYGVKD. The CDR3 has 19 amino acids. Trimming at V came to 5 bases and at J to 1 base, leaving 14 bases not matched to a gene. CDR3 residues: CAISPGESAGTSGANVLTF. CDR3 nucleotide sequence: TGTGCCATCAGTCCCGGCGAGTCAGCGGGAACTTCTGGGGCCAACGTCCTGACTTTC.

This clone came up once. Here the CDR3 DNA reads TGTGCCAGCAGAAAACCGGGACAGGTCGTCGGTCGGCAGTTCTTC. Translating gives CASRKPGQVVGRQFF. This chain connects TRBV7-9 to TRBJ2-1; TRBD1 aligns across 8 bases. Germline assignment: CDR1 SEHNR and CDR2 FQNEAQ (reference sequence). Trimming took 6 bases from V and 12 from J; bases not matched to a gene: 16. This CDR3 contains 15 residues.